This is a list of T cell receptor beta chains from one sample in a study of blood T cell repertoires in COVID-19. TCRdb's copy holds only in-frame clones and misses some; the assay was immunoSEQ multiplex PCR. The sample lists around 180,000 clones, roughly nine tenths occurring once. The sample comprised peripheral blood. The receptors here all came from a man between 70 and 80 years old with active or convalescent COVID-19. The CDR3 runs from the conserved cysteine through the conserved F or W. D genes are given only for firm matches. Only part of the rows carry a size: once, few, many, or a class if the clone is expanded.

TRBV7-2,TRBJ2-7,NA,NA,CASILTASSYEQYF,TGTGCCAGCATCTTGACAGCTAGCTCCTACGAGCAGTACTTC
TRBV19,TRBJ2-1,NA,TRBD2,CASNSPPAGGYNEQFF,TGTGCCAGTAACTCCCCCCCAGCGGGAGGGTATAATGAGCAGTTCTTC
TRBV7-2,TRBJ2-5,NA,TRBD1,CASSPMTGGRQETQYF,TGTGCCAGCAGCCCTATGACAGGGGGGAGGCAAGAGACCCAGTACTTC
TRBV10-3,TRBJ1-2,once,NA,CAISESGNGYTF,TGTGCCATCAGTGAATCAGGGAACGGCTACACCTTC
TRBV19,TRBJ1-2,NA,TRBD1,CASSIGTPGTGANYGYTF,TGTGCCAGTAGTATAGGTACTCCCGGGACAGGAGCTAACTATGGCTACACCTTC
TRBV11-3,TRBJ1-1,NA,NA,CASSPDRDTEAFF,TGTGCCAGCAGCCCGGACAGAGACACTGAAGCTTTCTTT
TRBV12-5,TRBJ2-3,NA,TRBD1,CASGSRQGSSYTDTQYF,TGTGCTAGTGGAAGTCGACAGGGGAGTTCTTACACGGATACGCAGTATTTT
TRBV18,TRBJ2-2,NA,NA,CASSSSGNGELFF,TGTGCCAGCTCCAGTTCAGGGAACGGGGAGCTGTTTTTT
TRBV19,TRBJ2-1,once,TRBD1,CASSPHRQGGEQFF,TGTGCCAGTAGCCCCCACCGACAGGGCGGTGAGCAGTTCTTC
TRBV27,TRBJ1-3,NA,TRBD1,CASSLRPDRGGNTIYF,TGTGCCAGCAGTTTACGCCCGGACAGGGGAGGGAACACCATATATTTT
TRBV24-1,TRBJ2-3,NA,TRBD2,CATSDRRLALDTQYF,TGTGCCACCAGTGATCGACGACTAGCGCTAGATACGCAGTATTTT
TRBV4-3,TRBJ2-1,NA,TRBD2,CASSQGGLAGVYNEQFF,TGCGCCAGCAGCCAGGGGGGCCTAGCGGGAGTTTACAATGAGCAGTTCTTC
TRBV5-8,TRBJ1-5,NA,NA,CASSLEGKSNQPQHF,TGTGCCAGCAGCTTGGAGGGGAAAAGCAATCAGCCCCAGCATTTT
TRBV7-2,TRBJ2-5,NA,TRBD2,CASSWTSGQETQYF,TGTGCCAGCAGCTGGACTAGCGGACAAGAGACCCAGTACTTC
TRBV15,TRBJ2-6,NA,NA,CATSRDISGANVLTF,TGTGCCACCAGCAGAGATATCTCTGGGGCCAACGTCCTGACTTTC
TRBV10-2,TRBJ2-3,NA,TRBD2,CASTGTSGGFTDTQYF,TGCGCCAGCACCGGGACTAGCGGGGGTTTCACAGATACGCAGTATTTT
TRBV15,TRBJ2-1,NA,NA,CATSRDTLGYNEQFF,TGTGCCACCAGCAGAGATACGCTAGGTTACAATGAGCAGTTCTTC
TRBV24-1,TRBJ1-6,few,NA,CATSDLTGRYSPLHF,TGTGCCACCAGTGATTTAACAGGTAGGTATTCACCCCTCCACTTT
TRBV5-4,TRBJ2-3,NA,TRBD2,CASTLAGRSTDTQYF,TGTGCCAGCACCCTAGCGGGTCGTAGCACAGATACGCAGTATTTT
TRBV18,TRBJ2-3,NA,TRBD1,CASSSPGTVLTDTQYF,TGTGCCAGCTCGTCCCCCGGGACAGTCTTAACAGATACGCAGTATTTT
TRBV24-1,TRBJ2-7,NA,NA,CATSDRAYEQYF,TGTGCCACCAGTGACCGCGCCTACGAGCAGTACTTC
TRBV14,TRBJ1-1,NA,NA,CASSQDYYGAFF,TGTGCCAGCAGCCAAGATTACTACGGGGCTTTCTTT
TRBV5-1,TRBJ1-1,few,NA,CASMRGQTPNTEAFF,TGCGCCAGCATGAGAGGGCAGACCCCGAACACTGAAGCTTTCTTT
TRBV14,TRBJ1-2,NA,NA,CASSAFRTDYTF,TGTGCCAGCAGCGCTTTCCGGACAGACTACACCTTC
TRBV7-2,TRBJ2-7,NA,TRBD1,CASSLVGTGGHEQYF,TGTGCCAGCAGCTTAGTGGGGACAGGGGGCCACGAGCAGTACTTC
TRBV14,TRBJ2-2,NA,TRBD2,CASSQGAIAGVAGELFF,TGTGCCAGCAGCCAAGGGGCGATAGCGGGAGTTGCCGGGGAGCTGTTTTTT
TRBV3-1/TRBV3-2,TRBJ1-3,few,NA,CASSQDLYSGNTIYF,TGTGCCAGCAGCCAAGATTTGTACTCTGGAAACACCATATATTTT
TRBV6-2/TRBV6-3,TRBJ2-5,NA,NA,CASSGRTGKGSLRETQYF,TGTGCCAGCAGTGGCAGAACAGGGAAGGGGAGCCTTCGGGAGACCCAGTACTTC
TRBV30,TRBJ1-1,NA,NA,CAWDKAMNTEAFF,TGTGCCTGGGATAAAGCGATGAACACTGAAGCTTTCTTT
TRBV6-5,TRBJ1-2,NA,NA,CASRLGGNYGYTF,TGTGCCAGCAGGCTTGGGGGGAACTATGGCTACACCTTC
TRBV2,TRBJ1-5,NA,NA,CASSAAGVKYSNQPQHF,TGTGCCAGCAGTGCGGCGGGGGTAAAATATAGCAATCAGCCCCAGCATTTT
TRBV30,TRBJ1-4,NA,NA,CAWSRQGEKLFF,TGTGCCTGGAGTAGGCAGGGGGAAAAACTGTTTTTT
TRBV5-4,TRBJ2-3,NA,TRBD2,CASSRDYTDTQYF,TGTGCCAGCAGCCGGGACTACACAGATACGCAGTATTTT
TRBV14,TRBJ1-3,NA,TRBD1,CASSQHYKTGDLHF,TGTGCCAGCAGCCAACACTACAAGACAGGGGATTTACATTTT
TRBV18,TRBJ1-1,NA,NA,CASSPPPGNTEAFF,TGTGCCAGCTCACCACCCCCCGGGAACACTGAAGCTTTCTTT
TRBV3-1/TRBV3-2,TRBJ1-2,NA,NA,CASSRDYYGYTF,TGTGCCAGCAGCCGGGACTACTATGGCTACACCTTC
TRBV19,TRBJ1-4,NA,TRBD1,CASSPLGGQEGEKLFF,TGTGCCAGTAGTCCACTCGGGGGACAGGAGGGTGAAAAACTGTTTTTT
TRBV27,TRBJ1-5,NA,TRBD1,CASSGTGTGLGYSNQPQHF,TGTGCCAGCAGTGGGACCGGGACAGGGTTAGGCTATAGCAATCAGCCCCAGCATTTT
TRBV7-7,TRBJ2-2,NA,TRBD2,CASSPRGETGELFF,TGTGCTAGCAGCCCCCGGGGGGAAACCGGGGAGCTGTTTTTT